This TCR beta chain was obtained from a study of patients and donors after allogeneic stem cell transplantation. TCRdb used MiXCR to reprocess the RT-PCR reads, holding one entry per CDR3 protein. The sample shows over 350,000 distinct CDR3 sequences, 16% of them seen only once. The CDR3 loop spans 15 amino acids. The V gene lost 1 base and the J gene lost 2 bases, with 12 bases spanning the gap. Germline V gives CDR1 DFQATT, CDR2 SNEGSKA (reference sequence). The sample was blood, either unsorted or a sorted T cell fraction (not recorded which). The sequence was obtained from a human donor who was either an allogeneic HSCT recipient or a stem cell or donor lymphocyte infusion donor (not recorded which). It is not recorded whose cells these are; they may come from a transplant donor. V gene TRBV20-1 combines with J gene TRBJ1-5; D remains unclear. The CDR3 DNA reads TGCAGTGCTAGAGGAGGCAGGTTGGGCAATCAGCCCCAGCATTTT. Translated, it gives CSARGGRLGNQPQHF.